The TCR beta chain under discussion was sequenced for a study of monozygotic twins with inflammatory bowel disease. Points on this clonotype: Its target is unknown.

Nested PCRs (about 15 and 9 cycles, two total) were applied to TCRalpha and TCRbeta cDNA. TCRdb reprocessed the 5' RACE reads; each CDR3 protein has one entry and no DNA is given. In all, the sample yields some 99,000 distinct CDR3 sequences. The length of the CDR3 is 15 residues. Germline lookup yields CDR1 MNHEY and CDR2 SVGEGT. Study-level findings and limits: Individual T cell subtypes were not distinguishable. Especially with disease activity, IBD patients had fewer clonotypes in common with others than healthy twins did.

The chain joins TRBV6-2 or TRBV6-3 to TRBJ1-1; without DNA, the TCRdb call of TRBD1 cannot be checked. Sequencing was done on a sample of blood. The source is a human donor with ulcerative colitis or Crohn's disease, or a healthy co-twin of an affected twin (not recorded which). CDR3 loop: CASSVRLVGVGEAFF.